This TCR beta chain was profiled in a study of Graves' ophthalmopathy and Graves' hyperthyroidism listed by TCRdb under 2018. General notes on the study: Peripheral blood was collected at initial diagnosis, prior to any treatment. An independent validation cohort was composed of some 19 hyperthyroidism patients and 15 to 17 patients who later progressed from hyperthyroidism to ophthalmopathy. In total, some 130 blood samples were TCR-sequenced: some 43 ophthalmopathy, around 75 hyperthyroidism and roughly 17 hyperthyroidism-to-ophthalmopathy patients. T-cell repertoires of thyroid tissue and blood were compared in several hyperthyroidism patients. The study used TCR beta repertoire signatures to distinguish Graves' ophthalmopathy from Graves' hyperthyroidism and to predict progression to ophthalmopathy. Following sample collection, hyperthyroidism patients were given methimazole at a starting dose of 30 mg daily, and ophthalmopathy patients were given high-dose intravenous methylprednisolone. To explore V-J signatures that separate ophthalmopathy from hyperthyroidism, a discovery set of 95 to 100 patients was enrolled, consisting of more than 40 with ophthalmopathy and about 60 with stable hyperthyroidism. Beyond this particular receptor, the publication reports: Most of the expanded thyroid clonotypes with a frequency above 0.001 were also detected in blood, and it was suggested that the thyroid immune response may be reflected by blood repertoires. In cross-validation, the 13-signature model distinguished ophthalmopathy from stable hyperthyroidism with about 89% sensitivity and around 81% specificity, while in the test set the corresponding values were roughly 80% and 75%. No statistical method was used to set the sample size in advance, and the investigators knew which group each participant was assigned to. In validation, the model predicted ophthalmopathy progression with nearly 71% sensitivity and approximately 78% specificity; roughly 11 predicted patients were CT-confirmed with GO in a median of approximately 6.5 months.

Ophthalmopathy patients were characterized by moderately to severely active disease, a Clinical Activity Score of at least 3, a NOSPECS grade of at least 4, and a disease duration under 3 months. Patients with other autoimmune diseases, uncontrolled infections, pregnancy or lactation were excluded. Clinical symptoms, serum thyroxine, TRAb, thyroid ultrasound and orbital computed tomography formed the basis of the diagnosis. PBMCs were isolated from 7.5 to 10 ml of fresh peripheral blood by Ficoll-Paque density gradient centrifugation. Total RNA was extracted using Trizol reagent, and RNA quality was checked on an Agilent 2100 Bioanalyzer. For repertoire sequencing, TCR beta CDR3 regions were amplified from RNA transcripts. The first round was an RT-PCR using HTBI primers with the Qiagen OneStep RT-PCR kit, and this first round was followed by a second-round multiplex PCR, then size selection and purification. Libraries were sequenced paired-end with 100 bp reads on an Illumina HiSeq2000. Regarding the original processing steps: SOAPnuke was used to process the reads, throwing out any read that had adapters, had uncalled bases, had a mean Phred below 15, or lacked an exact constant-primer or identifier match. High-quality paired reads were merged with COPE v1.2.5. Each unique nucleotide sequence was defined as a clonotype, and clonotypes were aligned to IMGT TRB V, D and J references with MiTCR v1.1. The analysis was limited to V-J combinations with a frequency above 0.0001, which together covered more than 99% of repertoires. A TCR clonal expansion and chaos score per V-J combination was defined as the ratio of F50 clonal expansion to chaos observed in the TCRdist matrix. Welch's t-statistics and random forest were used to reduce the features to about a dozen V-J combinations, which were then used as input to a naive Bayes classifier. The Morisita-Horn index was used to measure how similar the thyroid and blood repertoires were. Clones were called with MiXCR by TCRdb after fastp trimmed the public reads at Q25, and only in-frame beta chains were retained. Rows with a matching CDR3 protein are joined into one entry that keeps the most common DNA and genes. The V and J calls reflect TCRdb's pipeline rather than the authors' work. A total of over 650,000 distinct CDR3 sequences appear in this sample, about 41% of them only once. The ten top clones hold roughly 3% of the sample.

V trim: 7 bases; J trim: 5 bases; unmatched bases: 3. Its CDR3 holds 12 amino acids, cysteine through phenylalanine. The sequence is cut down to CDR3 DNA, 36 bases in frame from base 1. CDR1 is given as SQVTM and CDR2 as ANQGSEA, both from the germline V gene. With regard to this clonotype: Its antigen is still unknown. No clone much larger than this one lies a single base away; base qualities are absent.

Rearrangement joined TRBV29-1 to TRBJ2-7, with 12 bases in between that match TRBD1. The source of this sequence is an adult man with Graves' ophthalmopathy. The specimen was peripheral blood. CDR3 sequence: CSAGTGGHEQYF. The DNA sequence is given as TGCAGCGCCGGGACAGGGGGCCACGAGCAGTACTTC.